The rows below give T cell receptor beta chains drawn from one sample of a study of human T cells and chemical hapten exposure. Each CDR3 protein is one row after TCRdb ran MiXCR on the 5' RACE reads. The sample yields some 150,000 distinct CDR3 sequences, 3.5% to 5% seen once. These TCRs come from a female donor in good health. The CDR3 runs from the conserved cysteine through the conserved F or W. D genes are given only for firm matches. Some rows mark clone size as missing; the rest say once, few, many or name a class of expanded clone.

CDR3 length	V gene	D gene	clone size	J gene	CDR3 DNA	CDR3 protein
16	TRBV20-1	TRBD1	many	TRBJ1-5	TGCAGTGCTAGTGCATCCGGGACAGGGGGTAATCAGCCCCAGCATTTT	CSASASGTGGNQPQHF
16	TRBV7-2	TRBD2	many	TRBJ2-3	TGTGCCAGCAGCTTACAGGGAGCGGGGATCACAGATACGCAGTATTTT	CASSLQGAGITDTQYF
13	TRBV2	-	few	TRBJ1-5	TGTGCCAGCAGCCGGGACTGTAATCAGCCCCAGCATTTT	CASSRDCNQPQHF
13	TRBV5-1	-	-	TRBJ1-4	TGCGCCAGCAGCCCCCGAGGAGAAGAAAAACTGTTTTTT	CASSPRGEEKLFF
12	TRBV5-1	-	many	TRBJ2-1	TGCGCCAGCTCCCCGGGGGCATCTGAGCAGTTCTTC	CASSPGASEQFF
14	TRBV7-2	-	many	TRBJ2-5	TGTGCCAGCAGCTCAGGCAGCTTTGTAGAGACCCAGTACTTC	CASSSGSFVETQYF
12	TRBV12-3/TRBV12-4	-	many	TRBJ1-5	TGTGCCAGCAGTCTCCCGGCTCGGCCCCAGCATTTT	CASSLPARPQHF
17	TRBV4-2	TRBD1	-	TRBJ2-7	TGTGCCAGCAGCCAAGACGCGAACAGGGGTGCGGGTAGGGAGCAGTACTTC	CASSQDANRGAGREQYF
16	TRBV25-1	TRBD1	many	TRBJ1-2	TGTGCCAGCAGTGACCCCCGGACAGGAGCTAACTATGGCTACACCTTC	CASSDPRTGANYGYTF
17	TRBV7-9	TRBD1	many	TRBJ1-1	TGTGCCAGCAGCTTAGAAAGGGGGACAGGGGAGAACACTGAAGCTTTCTTT	CASSLERGTGENTEAFF
15	TRBV18	TRBD1	few	TRBJ2-7	TGTGCCAGCTCACCTAGGACAGGGCTTGGGTCCGAGCAGTACTTC	CASSPRTGLGSEQYF
19	TRBV4-3	-	many	TRBJ1-6	TGCGCCAGCAGCCAAGATATAAAGGGGAGGCTCAGTTATAATTCACCCCTCCACTTT	CASSQDIKGRLSYNSPLHF
12	TRBV20-1	-	many	TRBJ2-5	TGCAGTGCTAGTCCCCAGCAAGAGACCCAGTACTTC	CSASPQQETQYF
14	TRBV10-3	TRBD1	many	TRBJ2-7	TGTGCCATCAGAACAGGGGGCGTCCCCTACGAGCAGTACTTC	CAIRTGGVPYEQYF
15	TRBV5-1	TRBD1	-	TRBJ2-3	TGCGCCAGCAGCCCGGACCGACAGGGGCCAGATACGCAGTATTTT	CASSPDRQGPDTQYF
15	TRBV7-8	-	many	TRBJ1-6	TGTGCCAGCAGCTTGGCTCTAAGCGATAATTCACCCCTCCACTTT	CASSLALSDNSPLHF
19	TRBV6-2/TRBV6-3	TRBD1	-	TRBJ2-7	TGTGCCAGCAGTTATCGATTCGAGGTTCAGGACAGGAGCTCCTACGAGCGGTACTTC	CASSYRFEVQDRSSYERYF
13	TRBV18	TRBD1	many	TRBJ2-1	TGTGCCAGCTCATCCGGACAGGGGGATGAGCAGTTCTTC	CASSSGQGDEQFF
14	TRBV4-2	-	many	TRBJ2-1	TGTGCCAGCAGCCCTAGACGAGCGTTGGATGAGCAGTTCTTC	CASSPRRALDEQFF
13	TRBV2	TRBD1	-	TRBJ2-7	TGTGCCAGCAGGTTAACAGGGGGCTCCTCCCCCCCCTTC	CASRLTGGSSPPF
14	TRBV20-1	TRBD1	many	TRBJ1-1	TGCAGTATAACCCGGGACAGGACCGACACTGAAGCTTTCTTT	CSITRDRTDTEAFF
17	TRBV12-3/TRBV12-4	TRBD2	many	TRBJ2-3	TGTGCCAGCAGTTTGTCTATAGCGGGGGGAAGCACAGATACGCAGTATTTT	CASSLSIAGGSTDTQYF
14	TRBV18	-	many	TRBJ1-5	TGTGCCAGCTCACCATTGGGGGTTGGTCAGCCCCAGCATTTT	CASSPLGVGQPQHF
13	TRBV29-1	-	many	TRBJ2-3	TGCAGCGTTGAAAGCACAGCCACAGATACGCAGTATTTT	CSVESTATDTQYF
15	TRBV4-3	-	-	TRBJ2-7	TGCGCCAGCAGCCAGGGCCCAGGGGAATTCTACGAGCAGTACTTC	CASSQGPGEFYEQYF
12	TRBV20-1	-	many	TRBJ2-7	TGCAGTGCTAGGGGAATTAGGTACGAGCAGTACTTC	CSARGIRYEQYF
20	TRBV19	-	many	TRBJ2-2	TGTGCCAGTAGTCCAACAGACGGACAGATTAGTTTTTCGAACACCGGGGAGCTGTTTTTT	CASSPTDGQISFSNTGELFF
14	TRBV7-9	-	many	TRBJ1-1	TGTGCCAGCAGTCGGTTTTTGGACAGCACTGAAGCTTTCTTT	CASSRFLDSTEAFF
15	TRBV5-1	-	many	TRBJ1-2	TGCGCCAGCAGCTTTACAGTAACGGGGGACTATGGCTACACCTTC	CASSFTVTGDYGYTF
14	TRBV7-2	-	few	TRBJ2-1	TGTGCCAGCAGCTTACTAGACCGCTACAATGAGCAGTTCTTC	CASSLLDRYNEQFF
14	TRBV20-1	TRBD1	many	TRBJ1-1	TGCAGTGCTAGAGGGGACAGGGTTAACACTGAAGCTTTCTTT	CSARGDRVNTEAFF
15	TRBV7-2	-	-	TRBJ1-3	TGTGCCAGCAGCTTAAGGGCAGGGTTGGGAAACACCATATATTTT	CASSLRAGLGNTIYF
14	TRBV10-3	-	many	TRBJ1-6	TGTGCCATCGGGGGCGGGACGGAAAATTCACCCCTCCACTTT	CAIGGGTENSPLHF
15	TRBV20-1	-	many	TRBJ1-6	TGCAGTGCTAGTTCGCCGGGGGTTAGGAATTCACCCCTCCACTTT	CSASSPGVRNSPLHF
17	TRBV6-1	-	-	TRBJ1-6	TGTGCCAGCAGCAGCGGACCCCCGAGCTCCTATAATTCACCCCTCCACTTT	CASSSGPPSSYNSPLHF
17	TRBV6-6	TRBD1	many	TRBJ1-4	TGTGCCAGCAGCCGCGGACAGGGGCGAGGAACTAATGAAAAACTGTTTTTT	CASSRGQGRGTNEKLFF